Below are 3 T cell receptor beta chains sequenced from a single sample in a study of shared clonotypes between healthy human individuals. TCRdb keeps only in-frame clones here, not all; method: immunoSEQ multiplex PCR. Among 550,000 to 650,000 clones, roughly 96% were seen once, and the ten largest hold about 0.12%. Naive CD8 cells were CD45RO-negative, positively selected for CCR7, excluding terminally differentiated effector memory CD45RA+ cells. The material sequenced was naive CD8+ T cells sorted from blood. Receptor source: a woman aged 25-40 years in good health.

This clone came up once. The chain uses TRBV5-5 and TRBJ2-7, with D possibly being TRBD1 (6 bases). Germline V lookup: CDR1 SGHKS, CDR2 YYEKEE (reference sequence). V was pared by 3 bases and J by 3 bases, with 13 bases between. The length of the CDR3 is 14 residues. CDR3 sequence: CASSSTDRLYEQYF. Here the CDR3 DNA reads TGTGCCAGCAGCTCAACAGACAGGCTCTACGAGCAGTACTTC. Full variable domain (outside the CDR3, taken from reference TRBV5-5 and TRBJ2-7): DAGVTQSPTHLIKTRGQQVTLRCSPISGHKSVSWYQQVLGQGPQFIFQYYEKEERGRGNFPDRFSARQFPNYSSELNVNALLLGDSALYLCASSSTDRLYEQYFGPGTRLTVT.

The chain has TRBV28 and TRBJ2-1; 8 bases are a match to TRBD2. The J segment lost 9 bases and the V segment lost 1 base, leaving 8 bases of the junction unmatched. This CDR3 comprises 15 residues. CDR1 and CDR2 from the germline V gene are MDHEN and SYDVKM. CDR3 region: CASSLSGTRSTEQFF. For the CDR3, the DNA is TGTGCCAGCAGTTTATCAGGGACTAGATCGACTGAGCAGTTCTTC. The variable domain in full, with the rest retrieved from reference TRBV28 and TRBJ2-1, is DVKVTQSSRYLVKRTGEKVFLECVQDMDHENMFWYRQDPGLGLRLIYFSYDVKMKEKGDIPEGYSVSREKKERFSLILESASTNQTSMYLCASSLSGTRSTEQFFGPGTRLTVL.

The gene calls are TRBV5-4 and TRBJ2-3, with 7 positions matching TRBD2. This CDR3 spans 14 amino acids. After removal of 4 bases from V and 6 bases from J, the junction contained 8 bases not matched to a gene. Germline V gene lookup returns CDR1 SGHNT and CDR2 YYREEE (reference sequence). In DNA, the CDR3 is TGTGCCAGCAGCCCGGGCGGGAGTGGGGATACGCAGTATTTT. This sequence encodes CASSPGGSGDTQYF.